The next 20 T cell receptor beta chains were all read from a single sample in a study of early T cells in non-severe SARS-CoV-2 infection. From the 5' RACE reads, TCRdb called clonotypes with MiXCR, one entry per CDR3 protein. Of tens of thousands of distinct CDR3 sequences listed, more than 12% are singletons. The material sequenced was whole blood, taken at baseline. The receptors shown here come from an adult who was a healthcare worker with PCR-confirmed SARS-CoV-2 infection or an uninfected control (not recorded which).

This clonotype was observed a handful of times. V is TRBV28 and J is TRBJ2-7; tentative D call: TRBD1 (6 bases). The V gene lost 8 bases and the J gene lost 5 bases, with 16 bases spanning the gap. The CDR3 loop spans 13 amino acids. Germline V gene sequence: CDR1 MDHEN, CDR2 SYDVKM. CDR3 DNA: TGTGCCAGCTCCCTGGACAGATGGAACGAGCAGTACTTC. Residues: CASSLDRWNEQYF.

In its sample, this clonotype was seen a few times. The rearrangement links TRBV9 to TRBJ2-1, with D possibly TRBD1 on 8 matching bases. The V gene's germline CDR1 is SGDLS and CDR2 YYNGEE. V was cut by 3 bases and J by 4 bases, with 17 bases left in between. The CDR3 has 16 residues. CDR3 in DNA: TGTGCCAGCAGCGAGGGGACAGGCGGGGGTTACAATGAGCAGTTCTTC. This translates into CASSEGTGGGYNEQFF.

In this sample, this clonotype turned up a few times. V and J are TRBV13 and TRBJ1-2; D is unclear. The CDR3 is 15 residues long. Trimming stripped 2 bases from V and 2 bases from J, with 12 bases between. Germline-derived CDR1 and CDR2 are PRHDT and FYEKMQ (reference sequence). CDR3 bases: TGTGCCAGCAGCTTAAGAGGGTCTAAAAACTATGGCTACACCTTC. The encoded protein is CASSLRGSKNYGYTF.

The V and J genes are TRBV9 and TRBJ2-5; possible D gene TRBD1, 6 bases. CDR3 length equals 15 residues. The V end lost 7 bases, the J end lost 3 bases, and 19 bases lay between the germline ends. Per the germline V gene, CDR1 is SGDLS and CDR2 is YYNGEE. The CDR3 DNA is TGTGCCAGCGCTTATCAGGGGCAGGGGAAAGAGACCCAGTACTTC. It yields the protein CASAYQGQGKETQYF.

The rearrangement uses TRBV6-5 and TRBJ1-1; D is undetermined. Trimming left V 0 bases short and J 7 bases short, with 9 bases between. The CDR3 has 13 amino acids. Germline V gene sequence: CDR1 MNHEY, CDR2 SVGAGI. CDR3 sequence (DNA): TGTGCCAGCAGTTACTCCCCGGGAAGTGAAGCTTTCTTT. This sequence encodes CASSYSPGSEAFF.

This clonotype occurred a few times. The genes are TRBV5-4 and TRBJ1-2; a possible D gene is TRBD1 (5 bases). CDR1 and CDR2 from the germline V gene are SGHNT and YYREEE (reference sequence). The CDR3 consists of 12 residues. Trimming stripped 0 bases from V and 8 bases from J, with 8 bases between. CDR3 amino acids: CASSLDRGGYTF. The CDR3 bases are TGTGCCAGCAGCTTGGATAGGGGAGGCTACACCTTC.

The chain carries TRBV27 and TRBJ1-6; D is unclear. Trimming took 2 bases from V and 9 from J, leaving 5 bases between them. The CDR3 has 12 residues. CDR1 is MNHEY, CDR2 SMNVEV, per germline (reference sequence). CDR3 in DNA: TGTGCCAGCAGTTTACTTGGTTCACCCCTCCACTTT. It specifies CASSLLGSPLHF.

The chain is built from TRBV24-1 and TRBJ2-1; no clear D gene. V lost 3 bases, J lost 6 bases, and 8 bases lay in between. This CDR3 is built from 13 residues. Germline lookup yields CDR1 KGHDR and CDR2 SFDVKD. CDR3 region: CATSDVAPNEQFF. The CDR3, as DNA: TGTGCCACCAGTGATGTCGCACCCAATGAGCAGTTCTTC.

The chain couples TRBV5-1 to TRBJ2-5; D may correspond to TRBD1 or TRBD2 (5 bases each). Trimming took 3 bases from V and 7 from J, leaving 16 bases between them. Germline V CDR1 and CDR2: SGHRS, YFSETQ. There are 14 residues in the CDR3. The CDR3 reads CASSSGTAFWTQYF. In nucleotides, the CDR3 is TGCGCCAGCAGCTCCGGGACGGCCTTTTGGACCCAGTACTTC.

This clonotype was recorded a few times. The chain has TRBV5-1 and TRBJ2-1; D perhaps matches TRBD1 (5 bases). Trimming cost V 1 base and J 5 bases, with 7 bases left between them. The V gene's germline CDR1 is SGHRS and CDR2 YFSETQ. The CDR3 consists of 13 residues. The CDR3 DNA reads TGCGCCAGCAGCTTGTCCAGGGACAATGAGCAGTTCTTC. Translation: CASSLSRDNEQFF.

The chain is built from TRBV3-1 and TRBJ2-4; D not certain. Trimming pared 1 base from V and 2 bases from J, leaving 12 bases between. CDR1 LGHDT and CDR2 YNNKEL come from the germline V gene (reference sequence). The length of the CDR3 is 16 residues. Written as DNA, the CDR3 is TGTGCCAGCAGCCAAGGCCTCATAGGCTCCAAAAACATTCAGTACTTC. Translating it yields CASSQGLIGSKNIQYF.

This clonotype was seen only a few times. The chain recombines TRBV29-1 with TRBJ2-5; possible D gene TRBD1, 5 bases. V shed 5 bases and J shed 7 bases, with 20 bases lying between them. Germline V gene data show CDR1 as SQVTM and CDR2 as ANQGSEA. This CDR3 spans 14 amino acids. The DNA for the CDR3 is TGCAGCGTTTTAGAAGGGGCGCTGGGGTTGACCCAGTACTTC. It encodes CSVLEGALGLTQYF. The full variable domain, its missing parts supplied by reference TRBV29-1 and TRBJ2-5, is SAVISQKPSRDICQRGTSLTIQCQVDSQVTMMFWYRQQPGQSLTLIATANQGSEATYESGFVIDKFPISRPNLTFSTLTVSNMSPEDSSIYLCSVLEGALGLTQYFGPGTRLLVL.

The rearrangement uses TRBV7-9 and TRBJ2-1; 8 positions agree with TRBD1. Germline CDR1 is SEHNR and CDR2 is FQNEAQ (reference sequence). The CDR3 totals 12 residues. Losses at the gene ends were 5 bases for V and 7 bases for J; bases not matched to a gene: 1. The CDR3, as DNA: TGTGCCAGCAGCCGGACAGGGAATGAGCAGTTCTTC. It specifies CASSRTGNEQFF.

In its sample, this clonotype was seen a few times. The V and J genes are TRBV18 and TRBJ2-3, with a possible D match to TRBD2 (6 bases). The CDR3 loop spans 13 amino acids. CDR1 is KGHSH and CDR2 is LQKENI in the germline V gene. V lost 2 bases and J 9 bases, leaving 12 bases between the germline ends. For the CDR3, the DNA is TGTGCCAGCTCACCAAACGGGCGGGACACGCAGTATTTT. This translates into CASSPNGRDTQYF.

This clonotype showed up just a few times. The rearrangement uses TRBV19 and TRBJ1-1; D may be TRBD1 (5 bases). Germline V gene lookup returns CDR1 LNHDA and CDR2 SQIVND (reference sequence). Trimming removed 5 bases at V and 4 bases at J, with 14 bases between. The CDR3 covers 14 residues. CDR3 in amino acids: CASSVGEVGTEAFF. For the CDR3, the DNA is TGTGCCAGTAGTGTGGGGGAGGTCGGCACTGAAGCTTTCTTT.

The genes are TRBV19 and TRBJ2-7; TRBD2 matches 12 bases. Trimming removed 3 bases from V and 7 bases from J; junction bases left unmatched: 7. The CDR3 sequence is 15 residues long. Per germline, CDR1 LNHDA and CDR2 SQIVND (reference sequence). The CDR3 sequence: CASSIRLAGAREQYF. CDR3 DNA sequence: TGTGCCAGTAGTATTAGACTAGCGGGAGCTCGAGAGCAGTACTTC.

This clonotype was detected only a few times. This chain connects TRBV27 to TRBJ2-1; TRBD2 matches at 11 bases. Unmatched junction bases numbered 6, after V lost 9 bases and J lost 5 bases. Germline V CDR1 and CDR2: MNHEY, SMNVEV (reference sequence). The CDR3 spans 14 residues. CDR3 nucleotides: TGTGCCAGTCATAGCGGGGGGGACAACAATGAGCAGTTCTTC. It translates to CASHSGGDNNEQFF.

The chain recombines TRBV7-8 with TRBJ2-1; D possibly corresponds to TRBD2 (5 bases). The CDR3 length is 13 residues. V shed 4 bases and J shed 9 bases, with 13 bases lying between them. CDR1 SGHVS and CDR2 FQNEAQ come from the germline V gene. The DNA for the CDR3 is TGTGCCAGCAGCTGGACCAGCGCGGGTGAGCAGTTCTTC. This codes for CASSWTSAGEQFF.

This clonotype turned up a few times. V gene TRBV7-2 combines with J gene TRBJ2-7; TRBD1 matches at 7 bases. The V gene end was trimmed by 4 bases and the J gene end by 6 bases; junction bases not matched to a gene: 6. CDR1 and CDR2 from the germline V gene are SGHTA and FQGNSA. The CDR3 covers 13 residues. CDR3 region: CASSSPPGGEQYF. The CDR3 DNA is TGTGCCAGCAGCTCCCCCCCAGGGGGCGAGCAGTACTTC.

Comments on this clonotype: Mismatch with germline at one junction end may stem from a read error. The rearrangement uses TRBV12-3 or TRBV12-4 and TRBJ2-2, with 9 positions matching TRBD2. This CDR3 contains 15 residues. The CDR3 sequence is CASRLAGANTGELFF. CDR3 nucleotide sequence: TGTGCCAGCAGGTTAGCGGGAGCGAACACCGGGGAGCTGTTTTTT.